The 2 T cell receptor beta chains given below trace back to one sample, sequenced in a study of blood T cell repertoires in COVID-19. The protocol was immunoSEQ multiplex PCR, while the TCRdb copy is restricted to in-frame clones and leaves out a portion. Of under 150,000 clones detected, approximately 90% appear once; the ten largest clones hold approximately 3%. Sequenced input: peripheral blood. These receptors all come from a woman in her sixties or seventies with active COVID-19.

V gene TRBV19 combines with J gene TRBJ2-7; tentative D call: TRBD1 (5 bases). CDR1 is LNHDA and CDR2 is SQIVND in the germline V gene (reference sequence). The CDR3 covers 14 residues. V was clipped by 6 bases and J by 6 bases, with 18 bases between them. The CDR3 DNA reads TGTGCCAGTAGCCCCCAGGGTGCGGTAGGCGAGCAGTACTTC. It codes for CASSPQGAVGEQYF.

The J gene is TRBJ1-1, the V gene TRBV30, with D maybe TRBD1 (5 bases). Trimming left V 5 bases short and J 7 bases short, with 17 bases between. The CDR3 runs 13 residues. Germline V lookup: CDR1 GTSNPN, CDR2 SVGIG (reference sequence). The CDR3 sequence: CAWGGTGEREAFF. The CDR3 DNA sequence: TGTGCCTGGGGTGGGACGGGGGAACGTGAAGCTTTCTTT.